The 12 T cell receptor beta chains presented below share a single source sample, sequenced in a study of cytomegalovirus exposure and HLA in healthy donors (dated by TCRdb to 2016 to 2017). The protocol used for the library was the immunoSEQ multiplex PCR assay. For the multiplex PCR, a mixture combining 60 forward primers for TCR Vbeta segments and 13 reverse primers for TCR Jbeta segments was used. TCRdb limited this immuneACCESS table to in-frame rearrangements with V and J called. A share of clones is missing; checked studies link under half to unresolved V genes, and the rest is unexplained. Within this sample are about 200,000 clones, with approximately 81% of them counted one time only. 2.9% of the sample is in the top ten clones. Specimen: PBMCs. The receptors were gathered from a man aged 30-40 years in good health and CMV-seronegative.

The genes are TRBV11-2 and TRBJ2-3; D not resolved. The V gene's germline CDR1 is SGHAT and CDR2 FQNNGV. CDR3 length: 12 residues. Trimming took off 7 bases at V and 8 bases at J, with 13 bases between the two ends. CDR3 residues: CASILPDGTQYF. Here the CDR3 DNA reads TGTGCCAGCATCCTACCCGATGGTACGCAGTATTTT.

V usage is TRBV6-5 and J usage is TRBJ2-1, with 8 bases matching TRBD2. The CDR3 is made up of 15 amino acids. V shed 4 bases, J shed 9 bases, and the junction held 11 bases outside the gene matches. CDR1 and CDR2 (germline): MNHEY, SVGAGI. As DNA, the CDR3 is TGTGCCAGCAGTTCCAGCGGGGGCGAGCAGGGTGAGCAGTTCTTC. Residues: CASSSSGGEQGEQFF.

Points on this clone: At one of its ends the junction is not consistent with the germline gene, which may arise from a read error. The same CDR3 also results from other DNA sequences found in this sample. The V gene is TRBV29-1, the J gene TRBJ2-3; 7 positions match TRBD1. Germline assignment: CDR1 SQVTM and CDR2 ANQGSEA. CDR3 length: 12 amino acids. The CDR3 coding sequence is TGCAGCACGCGACAGGGACCTAATACACAGTATTTT. Its protein product is CSTRQGPNTQYF.

V is TRBV6-7 and J is TRBJ1-2; D not certain. TRBV6-7 is treated as an ORF (open reading frame) with a function not yet certain. Deletions cut 0 bases from V and 13 bases from J, with 9 bases between. The CDR3 is 11 amino acids. CDR3 coding DNA: TGTGCCAGCAGTTACTCCTCCGTGTGCACCTTC. This codes for CASSYSSVCTF.

This chain joins TRBV5-1 and TRBJ2-4; no clear D gene. The CDR3 is 14 amino acids. Trimming pared 0 bases from V and 6 bases from J, leaving 10 bases between. From germline, CDR1 is SGHRS and CDR2 YFSETQ. CDR3 residues: CASSLEASPNIQYF. CDR3 nucleotides: TGCGCCAGCAGCTTGGAGGCTAGTCCAAACATTCAGTACTTC.

The chain has TRBV4-2 and TRBJ2-3; 16 bases match TRBD2. J was trimmed by 11 bases and V by 5 bases; bases with no gene match: 10. CDR1 LGHNA and CDR2 YNFKEQ come from the germline V gene. This CDR3 has 16 residues. The CDR3 is CASSMGLAGGYGEQYF. The CDR3 DNA is TGTGCCAGCAGCATGGGACTAGCGGGGGGGTACGGAGAGCAGTATTTT.

V usage is TRBV9 and J usage is TRBJ1-5; D gene ambiguous. V dropped 2 bases and J dropped 1 base, with 10 bases sitting between them. The CDR3 has 15 residues. Germline CDR1 and CDR2: SGDLS and YYNGEE. CDR3 DNA sequence: TGTGCCAGCAGCGTGTCCGGGATAAGCAATCAGCCCCAGCATTTT. Amino acid sequence: CASSVSGISNQPQHF.

The chain uses TRBV5-1 and TRBJ2-7, with D perhaps TRBD2 (5 bases). V was shortened by 1 base and J by 4 bases, with 15 bases between the two germline ends. The CDR3 consists of 15 residues. Germline loops: CDR1 SGHRS, CDR2 YFSETQ. Here the CDR3 DNA reads TGCGCCAGCAGCTTGACTCTTCCTTCGGGATACGAGCAGTACTTC. Translation gives CASSLTLPSGYEQYF. Filled out from reference TRBV5-1 and TRBJ2-7, the complete variable domain reads KAGVTQTPRYLIKTRGQQVTLSCSPISGHRSVSWYQQTPGQGLQFLFEYFSETQRNKGNFPGRFSGRQFSNSRSEMNVSTLELGDSALYLCASSLTLPSGYEQYFGPGTRLTVT.

V is TRBV2 and J is TRBJ1-4; 10 bases match TRBD1. CDR3 length: 15 residues. Germline-derived CDR1 and CDR2 are SNHLY and FYNNEI. V lost 6 bases, J lost 10 bases, and 11 bases stayed unmatched. CDR3 sequence: CASRNRQGALGKLFF. The CDR3 DNA follows: TGTGCCAGCAGAAATCGACAGGGGGCCCTTGGAAAACTGTTTTTT.

The chain links TRBV5-1 to TRBJ2-1; TRBD2 matches 8 bases. The CDR3 contains 16 residues. The germline CDR1 and CDR2 sequences are SGHRS and YFSETQ. V shed 2 bases, J shed 5 bases, and the junction held 9 bases outside the gene matches. The CDR3 DNA sequence: TGCGCCAGCAGCTTATGGGGCGGGGGGAGAGACAATGAGCAGTTCTTC. Its protein is CASSLWGGGRDNEQFF.

The J gene is TRBJ1-2, the V gene TRBV10-3; D is undetermined. The V gene lost 1 base and the J gene lost 1 base, with 16 bases spanning the gap. The CDR3 length is 17 residues. Germline assignment: CDR1 ENHRY and CDR2 SYGVKD. The CDR3 reads CAISEFLERGSNYGYTF. The CDR3 nucleotides are TGTGCCATCAGTGAGTTTCTGGAAAGAGGGAGTAACTATGGCTACACCTTC.

This chain connects TRBV21-1 to TRBJ2-5; the table calls TRBD1, which could not be checked here. TRBV21-1 counts as a pseudogene. The CDR3 extends over 15 amino acids. CDR3 protein: CASSKGGQGLGTQYF. In DNA, the CDR3 is TGTGCCAGCAGCAAAGGGGGACAGGGTCTCGGGACCCAGTACTTC.